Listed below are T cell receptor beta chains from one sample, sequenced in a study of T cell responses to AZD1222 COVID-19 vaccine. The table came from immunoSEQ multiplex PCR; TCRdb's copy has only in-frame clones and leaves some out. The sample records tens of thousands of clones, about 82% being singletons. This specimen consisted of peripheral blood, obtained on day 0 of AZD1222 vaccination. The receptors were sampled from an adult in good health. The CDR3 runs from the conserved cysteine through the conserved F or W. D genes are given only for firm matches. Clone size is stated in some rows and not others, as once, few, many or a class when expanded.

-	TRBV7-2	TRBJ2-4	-	CASSLGPLLAKNIQYF	TGTGCCAGCAGCTTAGGTCCTCTCTTAGCCAAAAACATTCAGTACTTC
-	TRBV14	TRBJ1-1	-	CASSQKPGYQNTEAFF	TGTGCCAGCAGCCAAAAACCAGGGTATCAGAACACTGAAGCTTTCTTT
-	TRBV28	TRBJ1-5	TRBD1	CASSTGGDQPQHF	TGTGCCAGCAGTACAGGGGGCGATCAGCCCCAGCATTTT
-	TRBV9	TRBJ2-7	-	CASSAHHQSYEQYF	TGTGCCAGCAGCGCCCACCACCAGAGCTACGAGCAGTACTTC
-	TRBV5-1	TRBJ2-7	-	CASSLEGIYEQYF	TGCGCCAGCAGCTTGGAAGGAATCTACGAGCAGTACTTC
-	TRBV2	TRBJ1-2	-	CASTRETTGRGYTF	TGTGCCAGCACGCGGGAGACAACGGGACGAGGCTACACCTTC
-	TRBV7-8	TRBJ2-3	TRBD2	CASSLRPSAGGMRRSTDTQYF	TGTGCCAGCAGCTTAAGACCCTCAGCGGGGGGGATGCGCCGTAGCACAGATACGCAGTATTTT
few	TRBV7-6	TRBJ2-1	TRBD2	CASSYGLAGAGDEQFF	TGTGCCAGCAGCTACGGACTAGCGGGGGCGGGAGATGAGCAGTTCTTC
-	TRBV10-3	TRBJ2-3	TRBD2	CAISKNSASGGADTQYF	TGTGCCATCAGTAAGAATTCGGCTAGCGGGGGCGCAGATACGCAGTATTTT
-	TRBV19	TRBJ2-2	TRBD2	CASSIKGLVGGTGELFF	TGTGCCAGTAGTATCAAGGGACTGGTGGGGGGGACCGGGGAGCTGTTTTTT
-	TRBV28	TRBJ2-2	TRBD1	CASSFVVLGQGRSGELFF	TGTGCCAGCAGTTTTGTGGTCCTTGGACAGGGGAGGTCCGGGGAGCTGTTTTTT
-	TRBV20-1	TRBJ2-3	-	CSARRDTQYF	TGCAGTGCTAGGAGAGATACGCAGTATTTT
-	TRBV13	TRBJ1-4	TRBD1	CASSTRDRGGIGELFF	TGTGCCAGCAGCACCCGGGACAGGGGTGGGATCGGGGAACTGTTTTTT
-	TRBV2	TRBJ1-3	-	CASIFSMGNTIYF	TGTGCCAGCATTTTTTCCATGGGTAACACCATATATTTT
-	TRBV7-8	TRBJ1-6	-	CASSLKRDSPLHF	TGTGCCAGCAGCTTAAAGAGGGATTCACCCCTCCACTTT
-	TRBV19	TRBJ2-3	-	CASRTTGTFSTDTQYF	TGTGCCAGTAGAACGACAGGGACTTTCTCCACAGATACGCAGTATTTT
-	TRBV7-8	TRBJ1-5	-	CASSSTDSRAYQPQHF	TGTGCCAGCAGCTCAACGGACAGTAGAGCTTATCAGCCCCAGCATTTT
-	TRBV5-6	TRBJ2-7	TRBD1	CASSLGTGTFGYEQYF	TGTGCCAGCAGCTTGGGGACAGGGACATTTGGGTACGAGCAGTACTTC
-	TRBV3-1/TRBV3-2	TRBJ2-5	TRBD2	CASSQDMAAGEGETQYF	TGTGCCAGCAGCCAAGATATGGCAGCGGGAGAAGGGGAGACCCAGTACTTC
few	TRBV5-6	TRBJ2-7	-	CASSLFGQSYEQYF	TGTGCCAGCAGCTTGTTCGGACAGTCCTACGAGCAGTACTTC
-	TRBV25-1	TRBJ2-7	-	CASGEPATREQYF	TGTGCCTCGGGGGAGCCCGCAACCCGCGAGCAGTACTTC
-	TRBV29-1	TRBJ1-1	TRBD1	CSGADRLNTEAFF	TGCAGCGGCGCGGACAGGTTGAACACTGAAGCTTTCTTT
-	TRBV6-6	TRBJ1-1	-	CATAEGRSVAFF	TGTGCCACCGCCGAGGGACGATCGGTAGCTTTCTTT
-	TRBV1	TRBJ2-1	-	CTPPGGDHEQFF	TGCACCCCCCCCGGGGGGGACCATGAGCAGTTCTTC
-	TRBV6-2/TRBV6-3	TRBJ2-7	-	CASSWSGGPYEQYF	TGTGCCAGCAGTTGGAGTGGGGGACCCTACGAGCAGTACTTC
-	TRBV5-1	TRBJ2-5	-	CASSNVGNLIETQYF	TGCGCCAGCAGCAATGTAGGGAATCTGATCGAGACCCAGTACTTC
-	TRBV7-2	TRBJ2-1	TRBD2	CASSLAATVGGNEQFF	TGTGCCAGCAGCTTAGCGGCTACGGTGGGAGGGAATGAGCAGTTCTTC
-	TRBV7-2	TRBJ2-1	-	CASSPRGASGLVFF	TGTGCCAGCAGCCCCAGGGGGGCTAGCGGGTTGGTGTTCTTC
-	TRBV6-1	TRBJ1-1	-	CASSSLKNTEAFF	TGTGCCAGCAGCTCCTTAAAGAACACTGAAGCTTTCTTT
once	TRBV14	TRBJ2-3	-	CASSQAVGTYTDTQYF	TGTGCCAGCAGCCAAGCCGTAGGGACCTACACAGATACGCAGTATTTT
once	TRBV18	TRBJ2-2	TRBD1	CASSPQGQGAGGELFF	TGTGCCAGCTCCCCCCAGGGACAGGGCGCCGGCGGGGAGCTGTTTTTT
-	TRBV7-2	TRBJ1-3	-	CASSSQGSGNTIYF	TGTGCCAGCAGCTCACAGGGCTCTGGAAACACCATATATTTT
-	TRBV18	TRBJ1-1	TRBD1	CASSPRDRDGAFF	TGTGCCAGCTCACCGCGGGACAGGGACGGAGCTTTCTTT
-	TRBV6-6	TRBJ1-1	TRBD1	CATLTGVVSFF	TGTGCCACCCTTACAGGGGTTGTTTCTTTCTTT
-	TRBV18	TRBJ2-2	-	CASSPLRGTGELFF	TGTGCCAGCTCACCCTTGAGAGGAACCGGGGAGCTGTTTTTT
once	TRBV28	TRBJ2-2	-	CASSLASARAGELFF	TGTGCCAGCAGTTTGGCTAGCGCCAGGGCCGGAGAGCTGTTTTTT
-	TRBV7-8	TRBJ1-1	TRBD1	CASSYGTGGTEAFF	TGTGCCAGCAGCTACGGGACAGGGGGAACTGAAGCTTTCTTT
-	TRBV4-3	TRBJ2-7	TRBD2	CASSQEKGLAASYEQYF	TGCGCCAGCAGCCAAGAGAAGGGGCTAGCGGCCTCCTACGAGCAGTACTTC
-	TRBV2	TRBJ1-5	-	CASNREGNQPQHF	TGTGCCAGCAACAGGGAGGGCAATCAGCCCCAGCATTTT
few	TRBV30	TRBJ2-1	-	CAWGRVYNEQFF	TGTGCCTGGGGGCGGGTCTACAATGAGCAGTTCTTC
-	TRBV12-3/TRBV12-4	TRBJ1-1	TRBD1	CASNLDPGGAFF	TGTGCCAGCAACTTAGACCCAGGGGGAGCTTTCTTT
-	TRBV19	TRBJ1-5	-	CASSTGLWTAGQPQHF	TGTGCCAGTAGTACCGGCCTTTGGACAGCAGGTCAGCCCCAGCATTTT
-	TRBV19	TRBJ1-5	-	CASSPIDGQPQHF	TGTGCCAGTAGTCCGATTGACGGTCAGCCCCAGCATTTT
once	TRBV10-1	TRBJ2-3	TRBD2	CASTLGLAARPSDTQYF	TGCGCCAGCACTTTGGGACTAGCGGCCCGGCCGTCAGATACGCAGTATTTT
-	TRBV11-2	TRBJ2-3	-	CASSLLTGSDTQYF	TGTGCCAGCAGCCTCTTGACAGGTTCAGATACGCAGTATTTT